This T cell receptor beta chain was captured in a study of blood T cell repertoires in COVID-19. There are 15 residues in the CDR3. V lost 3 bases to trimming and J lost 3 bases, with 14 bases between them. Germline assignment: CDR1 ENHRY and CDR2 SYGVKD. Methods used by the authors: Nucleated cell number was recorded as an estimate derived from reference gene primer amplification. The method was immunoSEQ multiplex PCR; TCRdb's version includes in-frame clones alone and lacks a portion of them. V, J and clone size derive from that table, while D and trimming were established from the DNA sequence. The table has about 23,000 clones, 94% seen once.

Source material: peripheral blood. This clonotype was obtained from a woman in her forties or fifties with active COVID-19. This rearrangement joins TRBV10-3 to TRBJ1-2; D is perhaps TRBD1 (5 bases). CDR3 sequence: CAISDAGGVDYGYTF. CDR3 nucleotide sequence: TGTGCCATCAGTGACGCTGGGGGGGTTGACTATGGCTACACCTTC.